Listed below are T cell receptor beta chains from one sample, sequenced in a study of cytomegalovirus exposure and HLA in healthy donors. Assay used: immunoSEQ multiplex PCR; TCRdb lists only in-frame clones, some missing. The table has 200,000 to 250,000 clones, roughly 68% seen once. Sequencing was done on a sample of PBMCs. The receptors derive from a man aged 35-49 years in good health and CMV-seropositive. Each CDR3 is given with its conserved first and last residue. Clone size is stated in some rows and not others, as once, few, many or a class when expanded.

abundance	v_gene	j_gene	CDR3aa
few	TRBV7-9	TRBJ2-5	CASMKGAGETQYF
-	TRBV5-4	TRBJ2-1	CASSMGLTKNEQFF
-	TRBV4-3	TRBJ2-5	CASSQSQWETQYF
-	TRBV6-6	TRBJ1-2	CASSYTTGVYGYTF
-	TRBV2	TRBJ1-1	CASRGDRMNTEAFF
-	TRBV4-1	TRBJ2-2	CASSQEGARTGELFF
-	TRBV7-3	TRBJ2-1	CASSLGGGVLNEQFF
-	TRBV19	TRBJ1-2	CASTVGGTGHGYTF
-	TRBV5-4	TRBJ2-5	CASSLGSGNSGQYF
-	TRBV5-1	-	CASSWGLATDEQYF
-	TRBV15	TRBJ2-5	CATSSPTEFQETQYF
-	TRBV29-1	TRBJ2-7	CSVGAQGSQQYF
-	TRBV5-1	TRBJ2-2	CASSLAGGVGTGELFF
-	TRBV14	TRBJ2-3	CASSSRGGTTQYF
-	TRBV5-1	TRBJ2-7	CASSTTAGTYEQYF
-	TRBV6-1	TRBJ2-7	CASSRGRSYEQYF
-	TRBV19	TRBJ1-5	CASSAQPGQGKPQHF
-	TRBV15	TRBJ1-1	CATSRDPVNTEAFF
few	TRBV29-1	TRBJ2-5	CSVGAETQYF
-	TRBV11-2	TRBJ1-5	CASRRRWCQPQHF